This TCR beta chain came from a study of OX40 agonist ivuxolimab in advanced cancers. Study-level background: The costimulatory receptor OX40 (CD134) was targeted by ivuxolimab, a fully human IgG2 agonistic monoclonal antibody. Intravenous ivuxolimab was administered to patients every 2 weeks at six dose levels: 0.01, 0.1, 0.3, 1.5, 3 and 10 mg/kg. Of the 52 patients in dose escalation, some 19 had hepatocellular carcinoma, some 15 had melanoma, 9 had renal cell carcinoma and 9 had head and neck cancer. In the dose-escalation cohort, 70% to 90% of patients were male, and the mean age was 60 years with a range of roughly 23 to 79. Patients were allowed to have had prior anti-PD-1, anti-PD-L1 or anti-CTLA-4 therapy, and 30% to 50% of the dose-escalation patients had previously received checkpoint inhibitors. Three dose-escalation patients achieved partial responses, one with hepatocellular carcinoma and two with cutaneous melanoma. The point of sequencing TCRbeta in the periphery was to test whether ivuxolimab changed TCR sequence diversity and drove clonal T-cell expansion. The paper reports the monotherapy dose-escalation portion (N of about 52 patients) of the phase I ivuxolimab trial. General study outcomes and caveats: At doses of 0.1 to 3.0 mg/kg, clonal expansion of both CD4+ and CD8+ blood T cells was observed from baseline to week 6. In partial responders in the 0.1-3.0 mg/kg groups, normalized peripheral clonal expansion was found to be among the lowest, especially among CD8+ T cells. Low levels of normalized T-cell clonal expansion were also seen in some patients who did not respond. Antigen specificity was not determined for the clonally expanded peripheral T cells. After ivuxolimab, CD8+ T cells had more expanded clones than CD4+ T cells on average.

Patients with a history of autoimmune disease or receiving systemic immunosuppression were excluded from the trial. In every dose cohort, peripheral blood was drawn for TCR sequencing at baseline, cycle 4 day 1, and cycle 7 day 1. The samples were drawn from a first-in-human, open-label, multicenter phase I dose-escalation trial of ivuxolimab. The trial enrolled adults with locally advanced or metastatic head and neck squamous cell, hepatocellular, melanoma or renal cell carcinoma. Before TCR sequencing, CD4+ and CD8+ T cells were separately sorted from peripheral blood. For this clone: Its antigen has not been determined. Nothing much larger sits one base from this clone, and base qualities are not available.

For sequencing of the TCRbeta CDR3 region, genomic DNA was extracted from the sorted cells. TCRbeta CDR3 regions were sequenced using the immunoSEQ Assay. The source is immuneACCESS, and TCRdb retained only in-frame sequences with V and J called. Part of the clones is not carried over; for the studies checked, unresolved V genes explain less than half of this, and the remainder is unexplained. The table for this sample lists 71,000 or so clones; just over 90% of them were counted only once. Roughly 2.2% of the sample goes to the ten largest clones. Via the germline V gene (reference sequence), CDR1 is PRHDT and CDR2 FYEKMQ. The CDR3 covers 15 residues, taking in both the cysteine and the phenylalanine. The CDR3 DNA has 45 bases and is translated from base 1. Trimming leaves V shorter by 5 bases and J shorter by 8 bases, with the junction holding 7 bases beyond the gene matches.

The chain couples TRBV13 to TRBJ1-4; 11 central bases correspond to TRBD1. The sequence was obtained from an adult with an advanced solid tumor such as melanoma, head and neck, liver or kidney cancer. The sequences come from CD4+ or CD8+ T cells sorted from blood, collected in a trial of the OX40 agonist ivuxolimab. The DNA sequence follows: TGTGCCAGCAGCAGCACGTGGACAGGGGGCGAAAAACTGTTTTTT. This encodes CASSSTWTGGEKLFF.